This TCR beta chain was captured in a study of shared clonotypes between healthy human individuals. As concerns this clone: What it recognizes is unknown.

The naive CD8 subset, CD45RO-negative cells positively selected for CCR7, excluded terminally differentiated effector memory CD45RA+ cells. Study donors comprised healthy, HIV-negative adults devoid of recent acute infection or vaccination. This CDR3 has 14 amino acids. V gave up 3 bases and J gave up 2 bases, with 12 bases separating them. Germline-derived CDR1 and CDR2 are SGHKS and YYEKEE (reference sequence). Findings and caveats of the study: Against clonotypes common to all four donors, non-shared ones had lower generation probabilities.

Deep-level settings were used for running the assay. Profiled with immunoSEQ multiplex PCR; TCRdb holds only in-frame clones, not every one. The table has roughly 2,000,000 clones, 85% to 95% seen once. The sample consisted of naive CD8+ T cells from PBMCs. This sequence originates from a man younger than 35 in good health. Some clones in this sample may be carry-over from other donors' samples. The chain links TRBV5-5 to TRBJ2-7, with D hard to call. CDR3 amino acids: CASSSPTAPYEQYF. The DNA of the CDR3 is TGTGCCAGCAGCTCGCCGACGGCCCCCTACGAGCAGTACTTC.